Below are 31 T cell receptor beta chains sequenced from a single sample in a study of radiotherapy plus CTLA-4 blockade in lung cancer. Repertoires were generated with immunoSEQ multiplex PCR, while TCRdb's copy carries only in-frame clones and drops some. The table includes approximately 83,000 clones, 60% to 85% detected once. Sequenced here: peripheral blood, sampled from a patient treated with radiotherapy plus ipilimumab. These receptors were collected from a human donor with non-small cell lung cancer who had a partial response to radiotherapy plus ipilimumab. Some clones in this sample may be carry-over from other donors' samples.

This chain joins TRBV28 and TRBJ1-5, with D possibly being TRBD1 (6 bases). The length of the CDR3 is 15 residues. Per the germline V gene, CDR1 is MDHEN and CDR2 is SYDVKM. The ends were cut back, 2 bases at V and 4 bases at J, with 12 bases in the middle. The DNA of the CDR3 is TGTGCCAGCAGTTTAGTGGGGGGGGCAAATCAGCCCCAGCATTTT. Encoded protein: CASSLVGGANQPQHF.

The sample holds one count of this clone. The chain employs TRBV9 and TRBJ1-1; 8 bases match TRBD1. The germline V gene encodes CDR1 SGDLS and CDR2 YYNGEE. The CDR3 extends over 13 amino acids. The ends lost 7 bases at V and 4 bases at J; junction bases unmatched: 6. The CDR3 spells CASGKTGVTEAFF. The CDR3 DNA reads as TGTGCCAGCGGGAAGACAGGGGTCACTGAAGCTTTCTTT.

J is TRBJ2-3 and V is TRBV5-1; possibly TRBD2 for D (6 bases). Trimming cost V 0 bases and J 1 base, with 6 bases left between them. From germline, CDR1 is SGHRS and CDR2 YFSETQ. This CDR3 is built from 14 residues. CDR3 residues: CASSLVAGTDTQYF. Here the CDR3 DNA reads TGCGCCAGCAGCTTGGTAGCGGGCACAGATACGCAGTATTTT.

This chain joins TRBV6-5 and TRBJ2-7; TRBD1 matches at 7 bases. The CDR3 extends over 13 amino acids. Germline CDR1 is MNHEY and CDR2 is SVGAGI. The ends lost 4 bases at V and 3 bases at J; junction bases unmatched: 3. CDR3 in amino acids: CASSSNRGYEQYF. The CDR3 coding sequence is TGTGCCAGCAGTTCGAACAGGGGCTACGAGCAGTACTTC.

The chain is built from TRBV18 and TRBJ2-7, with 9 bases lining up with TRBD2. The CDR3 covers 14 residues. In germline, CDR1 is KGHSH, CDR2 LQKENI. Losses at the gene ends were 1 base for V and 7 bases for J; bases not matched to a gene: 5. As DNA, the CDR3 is TGTGCCAGCTCACCACTAGCGGGAGCCGGGGAGCAGTACTTC. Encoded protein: CASSPLAGAGEQYF.

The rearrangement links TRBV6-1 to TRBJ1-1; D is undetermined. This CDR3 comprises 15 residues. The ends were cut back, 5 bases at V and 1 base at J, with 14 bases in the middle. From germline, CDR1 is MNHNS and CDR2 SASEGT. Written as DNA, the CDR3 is TGTGCCAGCAGTTCCCGACCGAGGGAGAACACTGAAGCTTTCTTT. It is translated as CASSSRPRENTEAFF.

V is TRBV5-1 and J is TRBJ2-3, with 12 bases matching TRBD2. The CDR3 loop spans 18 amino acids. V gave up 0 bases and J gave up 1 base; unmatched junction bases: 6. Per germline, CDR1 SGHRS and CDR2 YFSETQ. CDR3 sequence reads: CASSLEPSGGAGTDTQYF. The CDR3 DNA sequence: TGCGCCAGCAGCTTGGAGCCTAGCGGGGGGGCAGGCACAGATACGCAGTATTTT.

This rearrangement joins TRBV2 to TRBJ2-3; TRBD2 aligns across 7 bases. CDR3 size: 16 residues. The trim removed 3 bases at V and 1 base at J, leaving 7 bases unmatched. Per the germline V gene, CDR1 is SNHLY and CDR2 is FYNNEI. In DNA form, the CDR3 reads TGTGCCAGCAGTGAGAACTACAGCGGGGGCACAGATACGCAGTATTTT. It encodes CASSENYSGGTDTQYF.

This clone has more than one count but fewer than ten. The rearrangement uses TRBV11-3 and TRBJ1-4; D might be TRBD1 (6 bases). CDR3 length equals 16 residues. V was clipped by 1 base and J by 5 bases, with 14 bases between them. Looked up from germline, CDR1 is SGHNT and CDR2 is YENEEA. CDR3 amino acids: CASSLGTGTQNEKLFF. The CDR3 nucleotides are TGTGCCAGCAGCTTAGGGACCGGGACACAGAATGAAAAACTGTTTTTT.

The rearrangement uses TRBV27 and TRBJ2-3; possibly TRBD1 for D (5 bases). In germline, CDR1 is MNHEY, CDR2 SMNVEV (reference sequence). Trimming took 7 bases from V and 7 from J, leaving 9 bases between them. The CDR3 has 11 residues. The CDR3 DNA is TGTGCCAGCAAAGGGGCTTATACGCAGTATTTT. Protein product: CASKGAYTQYF.

The CDR3 here is CASSLALGRLDEQYF. Here the CDR3 DNA reads TGTGCCAGCAGCTTAGCCCTAGGGAGACTGGACGAGCAGTACTTC. The rearrangement uses TRBV7-8 and TRBJ2-7, with D perhaps TRBD2 (5 bases). CDR1 is SGHVS, CDR2 FQNEAQ, per germline. The V and J ends lost 0 bases and 5 bases respectively, with 14 bases between them. The CDR3 is made up of 15 amino acids.

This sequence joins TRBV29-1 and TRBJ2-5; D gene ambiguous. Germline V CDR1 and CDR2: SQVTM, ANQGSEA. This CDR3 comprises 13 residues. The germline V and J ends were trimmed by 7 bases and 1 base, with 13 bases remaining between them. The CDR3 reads CSADPGSQETQYF. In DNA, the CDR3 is TGCAGCGCTGACCCAGGCTCCCAAGAGACCCAGTACTTC.

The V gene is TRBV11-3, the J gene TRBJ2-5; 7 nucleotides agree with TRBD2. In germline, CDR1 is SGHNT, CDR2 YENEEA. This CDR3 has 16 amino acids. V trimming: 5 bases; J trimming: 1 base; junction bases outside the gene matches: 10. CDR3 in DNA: TGTGCCAGCAGCACCCCCGGGGGGTTCCGCCAAGAGACCCAGTACTTC. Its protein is CASSTPGGFRQETQYF.

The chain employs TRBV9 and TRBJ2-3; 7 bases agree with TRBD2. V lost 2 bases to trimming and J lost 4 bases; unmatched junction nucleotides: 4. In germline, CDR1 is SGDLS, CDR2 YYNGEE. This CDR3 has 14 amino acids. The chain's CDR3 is CASSVAGVSDTQYF. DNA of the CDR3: TGTGCCAGCAGCGTCGCGGGGGTCTCAGATACGCAGTATTTT.

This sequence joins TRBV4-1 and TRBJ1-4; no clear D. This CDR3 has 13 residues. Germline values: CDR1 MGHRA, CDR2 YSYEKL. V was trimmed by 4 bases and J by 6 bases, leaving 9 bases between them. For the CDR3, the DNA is TGCGCCAGCAGCCGAAAGTCGGATGAAAAACTGTTTTTT. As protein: CASSRKSDEKLFF.

The CDR3 nucleotides are TGTGCCAGCAGTGAAGCCCTTAACAGGGGGAGGCAGCCCCAGCATTTT. Protein sequence: CASSEALNRGRQPQHF. The V and J genes are TRBV2 and TRBJ1-5, with TRBD1 matching 8 bases. This CDR3 comprises 16 residues. V trimming: 0 bases; J trimming: 7 bases; junction bases outside the gene matches: 8. Germline V CDR1 and CDR2: SNHLY, FYNNEI.

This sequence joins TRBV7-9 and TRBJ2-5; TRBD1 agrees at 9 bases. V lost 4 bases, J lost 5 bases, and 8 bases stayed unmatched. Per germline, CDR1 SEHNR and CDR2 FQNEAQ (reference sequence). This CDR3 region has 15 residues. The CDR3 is CASSSPTGGVETQYF. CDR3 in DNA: TGTGCCAGCAGCTCTCCTACAGGGGGCGTGGAGACCCAGTACTTC. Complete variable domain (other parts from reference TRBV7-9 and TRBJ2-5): DTGVSQNPRHKITKRGQNVTFRCDPISEHNRLYWYRQTLGQGPEFLTYFQNEAQLEKSRLLSDRFSAERPKGSFSTLEIQRTEQGDSAMYLCASSSPTGGVETQYFGPGTRLLVL.

This chain's CDR3 is CASSPFPSGGPPGANVLTF. The CDR3 bases are TGTGCCAGCAGCCCCTTTCCTAGCGGGGGACCACCTGGGGCCAACGTCCTGACTTTC. The chain employs TRBV7-3 and TRBJ2-6; the match to TRBD2 covers 10 bases. The ends lost 5 bases at V and 2 bases at J; junction bases unmatched: 12. From germline, CDR1 is SGHTA and CDR2 FQGTGA. The CDR3 has 19 residues.

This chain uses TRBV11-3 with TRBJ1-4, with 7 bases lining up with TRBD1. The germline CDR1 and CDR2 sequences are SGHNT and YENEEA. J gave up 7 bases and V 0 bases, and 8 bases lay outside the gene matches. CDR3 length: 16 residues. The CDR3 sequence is CASSLETTGKGEKLFF. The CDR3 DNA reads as TGTGCCAGCAGCTTAGAAACGACAGGGAAAGGTGAAAAACTGTTTTTT.

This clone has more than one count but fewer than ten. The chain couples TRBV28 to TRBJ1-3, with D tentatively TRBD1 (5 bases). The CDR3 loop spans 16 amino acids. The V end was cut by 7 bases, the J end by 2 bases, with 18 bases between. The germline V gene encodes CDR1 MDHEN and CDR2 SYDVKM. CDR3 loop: CASIPGVGKPGNTIYF. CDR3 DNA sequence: TGTGCCAGCATACCGGGGGTGGGCAAACCTGGAAACACCATATATTTT. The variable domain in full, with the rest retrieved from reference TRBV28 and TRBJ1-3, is DVKVTQSSRYLVKRTGEKVFLECVQDMDHENMFWYRQDPGLGLRLIYFSYDVKMKEKGDIPEGYSVSREKKERFSLILESASTNQTSMYLCASIPGVGKPGNTIYFGEGSWLTVV.

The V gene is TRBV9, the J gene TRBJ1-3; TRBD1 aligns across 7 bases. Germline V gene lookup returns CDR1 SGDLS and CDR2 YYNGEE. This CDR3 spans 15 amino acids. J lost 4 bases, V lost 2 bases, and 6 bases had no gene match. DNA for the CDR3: TGTGCCAGCAGCGTGGCCAGGGGGTCAGGAAACACCATATATTTT. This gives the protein CASSVARGSGNTIYF.

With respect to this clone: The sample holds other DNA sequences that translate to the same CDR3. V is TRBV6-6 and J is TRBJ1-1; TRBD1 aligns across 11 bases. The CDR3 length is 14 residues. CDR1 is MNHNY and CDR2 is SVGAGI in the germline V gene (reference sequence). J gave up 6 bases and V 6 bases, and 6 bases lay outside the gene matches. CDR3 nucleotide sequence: TGTGCCAGCAGACAGGACAGGGGGCGGGCTGAAGCTTTCTTT. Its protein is CASRQDRGRAEAFF.

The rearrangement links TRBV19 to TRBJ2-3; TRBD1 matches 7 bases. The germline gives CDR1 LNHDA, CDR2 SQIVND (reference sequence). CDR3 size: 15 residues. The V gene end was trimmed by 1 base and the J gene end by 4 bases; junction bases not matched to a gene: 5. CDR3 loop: CASSIAGTESDTQYF. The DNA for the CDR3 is TGTGCCAGTAGTATAGCTGGGACAGAGTCAGATACGCAGTATTTT. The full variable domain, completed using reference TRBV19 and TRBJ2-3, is DGGITQSPKYLFRKEGQNVTLSCEQNLNHDAMYWYRQDPGQGLRLIYYSQIVNDFQKGDIAEGYSVSREKKESFPLTVTSAQKNPTAFYLCASSIAGTESDTQYFGPGTRLTVL.

The DNA of the CDR3 is TGTGCCAGTAGTATAGACACGGACTCCTATGGCTACACCTTC. Amino acid sequence: CASSIDTDSYGYTF. This chain links TRBV19 with TRBJ1-2, with D uncertain. V was pared by 0 bases and J by 4 bases, with 9 bases between. The CDR3 runs to 14 residues. The germline CDR1 and CDR2 sequences are LNHDA and SQIVND (reference sequence).

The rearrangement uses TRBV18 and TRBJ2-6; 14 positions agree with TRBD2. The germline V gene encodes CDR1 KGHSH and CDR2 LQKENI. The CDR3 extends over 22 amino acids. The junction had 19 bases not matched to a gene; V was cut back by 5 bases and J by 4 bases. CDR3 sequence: CASSRPGLAGEDWGSGANVLTF. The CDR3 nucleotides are TGTGCCAGCTCAAGGCCGGGACTAGCGGGAGAAGACTGGGGCTCCGGGGCCAACGTCCTGACTTTC.

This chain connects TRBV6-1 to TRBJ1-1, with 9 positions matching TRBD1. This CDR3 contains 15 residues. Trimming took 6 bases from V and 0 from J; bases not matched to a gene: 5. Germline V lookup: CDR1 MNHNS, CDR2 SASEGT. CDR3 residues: CASRYRGLMNTEAFF. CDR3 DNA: TGTGCCAGCAGATACAGGGGGCTGATGAACACTGAAGCTTTCTTT.

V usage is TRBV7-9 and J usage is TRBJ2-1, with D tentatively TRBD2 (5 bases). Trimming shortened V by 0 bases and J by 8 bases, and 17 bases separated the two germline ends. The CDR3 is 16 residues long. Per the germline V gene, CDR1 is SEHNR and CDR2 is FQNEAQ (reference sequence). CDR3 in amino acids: CASSLAGWERSHEQFF. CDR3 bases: TGTGCCAGCAGCTTAGCAGGGTGGGAGAGGAGTCATGAGCAGTTCTTC.

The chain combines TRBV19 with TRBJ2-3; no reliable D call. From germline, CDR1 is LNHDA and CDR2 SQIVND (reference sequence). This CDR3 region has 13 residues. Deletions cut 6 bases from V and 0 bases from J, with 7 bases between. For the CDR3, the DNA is TGTGCCAGTAGCACCAGTAGCACAGATACGCAGTATTTT. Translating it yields CASSTSSTDTQYF.

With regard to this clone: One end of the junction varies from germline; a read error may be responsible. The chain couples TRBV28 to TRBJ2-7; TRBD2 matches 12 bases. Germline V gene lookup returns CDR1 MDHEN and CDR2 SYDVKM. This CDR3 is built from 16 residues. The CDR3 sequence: CASRSWTSGISNEQYF. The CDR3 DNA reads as TGTGCCAGCAGAAGTTGGACTAGCGGGATCTCCAACGAGCAGTACTTC.

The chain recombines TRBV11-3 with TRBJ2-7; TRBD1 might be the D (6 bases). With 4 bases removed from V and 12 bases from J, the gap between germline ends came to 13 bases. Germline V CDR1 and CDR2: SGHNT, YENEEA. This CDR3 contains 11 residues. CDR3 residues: CASSSRQETYF. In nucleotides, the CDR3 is TGTGCCAGCAGCTCCAGACAGGAAACGTACTTC.

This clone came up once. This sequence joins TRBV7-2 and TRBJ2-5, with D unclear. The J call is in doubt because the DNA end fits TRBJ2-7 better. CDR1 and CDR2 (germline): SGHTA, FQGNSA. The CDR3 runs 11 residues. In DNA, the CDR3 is TGTGCCAGCAGCTTCCGCTACGAGCAGTACTTC. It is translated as CASSFRYEQYF.